The 8 T cell receptor beta chains below all came from one sample that was sequenced in a study of OX40 agonist ivuxolimab in advanced cancers. Libraries were prepared by immunoSEQ multiplex PCR; TCRdb keeps only in-frame clonotypes and omits some of them. The sample lists under 45,000 clones; over 75% were seen once. The material was CD4+ or CD8+ T cells sorted from blood, obtained in a trial of the OX40 agonist ivuxolimab. These receptors originate from an adult with an advanced solid tumor such as melanoma, head and neck, liver or kidney cancer.

This clone has just one count. The genes are TRBV6-6 and TRBJ1-1; possible D gene TRBD1, 6 bases. CDR1 MNHNY and CDR2 SVGAGI come from the germline V gene (reference sequence). The V end was cut by 0 bases, the J end by 10 bases, with 15 bases between. CDR3 length equals 14 residues. The CDR3 reads CASSYSGTPQRAFF. The DNA of the CDR3 is TGTGCCAGCAGTTACTCTGGGACACCCCAGCGAGCTTTCTTT.

The V and J genes are TRBV29-1 and TRBJ2-3; 14 bases fit TRBD2. CDR1 and CDR2 (germline): SQVTM, ANQGSEA. V shed 4 bases and J 3 bases; nucleotides not matched to a gene: 6. The CDR3 totals 16 residues. The CDR3 DNA is TGCAGCGTTGTGCCGGGACTAGCGGGAGTTACAGATACGCAGTATTTT. The encoded protein is CSVVPGLAGVTDTQYF.

The CDR3 loop is CASSVRGLNTEAFF. DNA for the CDR3: TGCGCCAGCAGTGTCAGGGGTTTGAACACTGAAGCTTTCTTT. V gene TRBV10-2 combines with J gene TRBJ1-1; TRBD1 might be the D (6 bases). The V end lost 4 bases, the J end lost 0 bases, and 9 bases lay between the germline ends. The CDR3 runs to 14 residues. Per the germline V gene, CDR1 is WSHSY and CDR2 is SAAADI.

The genes are TRBV9 and TRBJ1-1; no reliable D call. The CDR3 consists of 17 residues. V lost 2 bases to trimming and J lost 7 bases, with 24 bases between them. Germline V gene lookup returns CDR1 SGDLS and CDR2 YYNGEE. CDR3 in amino acids: CASSVSVIQSGEFEAFF. The DNA for the CDR3 is TGTGCCAGCAGCGTCTCGGTGATTCAAAGTGGAGAATTTGAAGCTTTCTTT.

The rearrangement joins TRBV7-9 to TRBJ1-1; maybe TRBD1 (6 bases). The germline gives CDR1 SEHNR, CDR2 FQNEAQ (reference sequence). V lost 4 bases, J lost 4 bases, and 10 bases lay in between. The CDR3 extends over 13 amino acids. The CDR3 sequence: CASSSRGPTEAFF. DNA of the CDR3: TGTGCCAGCAGCTCCAGGGGTCCCACTGAAGCTTTCTTT.

The V and J genes are TRBV21-1 and TRBJ1-1; the table gives TRBD1 as D, unverified against the DNA. TRBV21-1 is a listed pseudogene. There are 14 residues in the CDR3. The CDR3 reads CASSPQGACTEAFF. CDR3 nucleotide sequence: TGTGCCAGCAGCCCACAGGGGGCTTGCACTGAAGCTTTCTTT.

This clone has a single count. This chain connects TRBV5-4 to TRBJ2-2; the D gene is possibly TRBD1 (7 bases). Trimming removed 2 bases from V and 0 bases from J, with 11 bases in between. The germline gives CDR1 SGHNT, CDR2 YYREEE (reference sequence). CDR3 length equals 16 residues. The CDR3, as DNA: TGTGCCAGCAGCTTCAGGGGGGCGCCGAACACCGGGGAGCTGTTTTTT. This encodes CASSFRGAPNTGELFF. The full variable domain, rest sourced from reference TRBV5-4 and TRBJ2-2, is ETGVTQSPTHLIKTRGQQVTLRCSSQSGHNTVSWYQQALGQGPQFIFQYYREEENGRGNFPPRFSGLQFPNYSSELNVNALELDDSALYLCASSFRGAPNTGELFFGEGSRLTVL.

The chain employs TRBV6-6 and TRBJ1-1, with D possibly TRBD1 on 5 matching bases. This CDR3 region has 14 residues. Trimming cost V 2 bases and J 1 base, with 8 bases left between them. Germline V CDR1 and CDR2: MNHNY, SVGAGI (reference sequence). The CDR3 region has the DNA TGTGCCAGCAGTTACAGGGGCAAGAACACTGAAGCTTTCTTT. Its protein product is CASSYRGKNTEAFF.